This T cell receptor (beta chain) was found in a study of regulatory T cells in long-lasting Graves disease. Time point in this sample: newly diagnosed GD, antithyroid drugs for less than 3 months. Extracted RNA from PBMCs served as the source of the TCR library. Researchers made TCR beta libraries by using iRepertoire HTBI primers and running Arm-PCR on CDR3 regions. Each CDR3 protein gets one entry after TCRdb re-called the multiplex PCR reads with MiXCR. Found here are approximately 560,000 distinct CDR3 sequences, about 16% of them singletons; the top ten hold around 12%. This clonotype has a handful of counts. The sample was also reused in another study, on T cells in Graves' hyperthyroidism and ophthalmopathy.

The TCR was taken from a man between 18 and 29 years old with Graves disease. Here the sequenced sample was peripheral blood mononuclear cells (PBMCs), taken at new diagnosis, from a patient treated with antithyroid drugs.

In DNA form, the CDR3 reads TGTGCCAGCAGCCCGAGAGGGGCAGTAAGTGGGGCCAACGTCCTGACTTTC. It encodes CASSPRGAVSGANVLTF. The V call is TRBV12-3 or TRBV12-4, the J call TRBJ2-6, with D perhaps TRBD1 or TRBD2 (5 bases each). Trimming cost V 6 bases and J 3 bases, with 18 bases left between them. CDR3 length: 17 residues.